This entry lists 9 T cell receptor beta chains sequenced from one sample in a study of T cell clones after liver transplantation. The table came from immunoSEQ multiplex PCR; TCRdb's copy has only in-frame clones and leaves some out. The repertoire holds roughly 72,000 clones, less than 90% seen once, with over 2% in the top ten. The sample in question was CD4+ T cells from blood, obtained 48 months after liver transplant. Receptors were obtained from a human patient who received a liver transplant. Part of the T cells may come from the graft donor.

V gene TRBV19 combines with J gene TRBJ1-4; D is uncertain. The CDR3 has 15 amino acids. Per germline, CDR1 LNHDA and CDR2 SQIVND (reference sequence). V lost 9 bases and J 10 bases, leaving 24 bases between the germline ends. This CDR3 is CARVVGGGERLKLFF. The CDR3 DNA follows: TGTGCCAGAGTGGTGGGAGGCGGGGAAAGGTTAAAACTGTTTTTT.

This clone was seen a handful of times. This rearrangement joins TRBV28 to TRBJ2-7; the D is unclear. Germline V gene data show CDR1 as MDHEN and CDR2 as SYDVKM. The CDR3 contains 11 residues. Trimming removed 4 bases at V and 2 bases at J, with 3 bases between. The CDR3 nucleotides read TGTGCCAGCAGTTCCCCCTACGAGCAGTACTTC. Translation gives CASSSPYEQYF.

V gene TRBV7-3 combines with J gene TRBJ2-5, with a possible D match to TRBD1 (5 bases). Trimming stripped 2 bases from V and 1 base from J, with 17 bases between. The CDR3 loop spans 17 amino acids. Germline V gene sequence: CDR1 SGHTA, CDR2 FQGTGA. The CDR3 DNA is TGTGCCAGCAGCTTAGGTATTGGGGCAGACCTCCAAGAGACCCAGTACTTC. Translated: CASSLGIGADLQETQYF.

The genes are TRBV2 and TRBJ1-2; D is unresolved. Germline CDR1 is SNHLY and CDR2 is FYNNEI. V lost 5 bases, J lost 4 bases, and 17 bases lay in between. This CDR3 comprises 15 residues. CDR3 coding DNA: TGTGCCAGCAGTCCAAAGGACCGGAGCCCCTATGGCTACACCTTC. Amino acids: CASSPKDRSPYGYTF.

The chain carries TRBV4-3 and TRBJ2-1, with D perhaps being TRBD1 or TRBD2 (5 bases each). Trimming left V 4 bases short and J 5 bases short, with 12 bases between. Germline CDR1 is LGHNA and CDR2 is YSLEER. The CDR3 consists of 14 residues. CDR3 residues: CASSRSEGHNEQFF. The CDR3 DNA sequence: TGCGCCAGCAGCCGCTCCGAGGGACACAATGAGCAGTTCTTC.

The V call is TRBV4-2, the J call TRBJ2-1; D is unresolved. The ends were cut back, 2 bases at V and 5 bases at J, with 13 bases in the middle. Germline V CDR1 and CDR2: LGHNA, YNFKEQ. The CDR3 contains 15 residues. The CDR3: CASSQQSRFHNEQFF. CDR3 coding DNA: TGTGCCAGCAGCCAACAGTCCCGGTTCCACAATGAGCAGTTCTTC.

The V call is TRBV14, the J call TRBJ2-7; no clear D gene. Germline V gene data show CDR1 as SGHDN and CDR2 as FVKESK. Trimming took 4 bases from V and 4 from J, leaving 8 bases between them. This CDR3 is built from 12 residues. CDR3 region: CASSPFGYEQYF. As DNA, the CDR3 is TGTGCCAGCAGCCCCTTCGGGTACGAGCAGTACTTC.

The chain combines TRBV27 with TRBJ2-7; 9 nucleotides align to TRBD1. CDR3 length: 14 amino acids. Germline CDR1 is MNHEY and CDR2 is SMNVEV (reference sequence). V lost 5 bases to trimming and J lost 2 bases; unmatched junction nucleotides: 4. CDR3 sequence: CASSARDRAYEQYF. Here the CDR3 DNA reads TGTGCCAGCAGTGCCCGGGACAGGGCCTACGAGCAGTACTTC.

The V gene is TRBV9, the J gene TRBJ1-2, with D maybe TRBD1 (6 bases). V was pared by 3 bases and J by 0 bases, with 12 bases between. Germline lookup yields CDR1 SGDLS and CDR2 YYNGEE. CDR3 length: 15 amino acids. The CDR3 is CASSATGRANYGYTF. The CDR3 DNA reads as TGTGCCAGCAGCGCGACAGGTCGGGCTAACTATGGCTACACCTTC.